Shown below are 25 T cell receptor beta chains from a single sample sequenced in a study of T cells in Graves' hyperthyroidism and ophthalmopathy. Authors of the study amplified TCR beta CDR3 regions from RNA transcripts. Researchers ran a first-round RT-PCR on the TCR CDR3 using the HTBI primer set. MiXCR, run by TCRdb on the multiplex PCR reads, gives a single entry per CDR3 protein. The data contain around 420,000 distinct CDR3 sequences, 15% to 18% of them singletons. Sequenced: blood. The source of these receptors is a woman between 18 and 30 years old with Graves' hyperthyroidism.

This clonotype was detected ten times or more. V is TRBV20-1 and J is TRBJ2-1; maybe TRBD2 (6 bases). V shed 6 bases and J shed 4 bases, with 28 bases lying between them. CDR3 length: 18 residues. Germline assignment: CDR1 DFQATT and CDR2 SNEGSKA (reference sequence). Here the CDR3 reads CSAPLPLLGGGSYNEQFF. The CDR3 coding sequence is TGCAGTGCCCCTCTCCCCCTTTTGGGAGGCGGGTCGTACAATGAGCAGTTCTTC.

V usage is TRBV6-1 and J usage is TRBJ1-2; tentatively, D is TRBD1 (5 bases). There are 13 residues in the CDR3. Germline V CDR1 and CDR2: MNHNS, SASEGT. V lost 6 bases and J 8 bases, leaving 16 bases between the germline ends. In DNA form, the CDR3 reads TGTGCCAGCAGCCTCGATCGGCAGGGCGGCTACACCTTC. Its protein is CASSLDRQGGYTF.

This clonotype was seen repeatedly, ten times or more. The chain carries TRBV20-1 and TRBJ1-2; a weak D match, TRBD1 (5 bases). This CDR3 spans 12 amino acids. Germline CDR1 DFQATT, CDR2 SNEGSKA (reference sequence). V was clipped by 6 bases and J by 4 bases, with 12 bases between them. The CDR3 bases are TGCAGTGCACAAGGGGTGATCTATGGCTACACCTTC. Translation: CSAQGVIYGYTF.

This clonotype came up many times. The chain carries TRBV6-6 and TRBJ2-1, with 10 bases aligning to TRBD1. Trimming cost V 1 base and J 7 bases; bases outside gene matches: 10. There are 17 residues in the CDR3. CDR1 is MNHNY and CDR2 is SVGAGI in the germline V gene (reference sequence). The CDR3 loop reads CASSYYWSGTGANEQFF. CDR3 nucleotide sequence: TGTGCCAGCAGTTACTACTGGTCTGGGACAGGGGCTAATGAGCAGTTCTTC.

This clonotype was observed many times. The chain couples TRBV20-1 to TRBJ2-5; 12 bases line up with TRBD2. Germline CDR1 is DFQATT and CDR2 is SNEGSKA (reference sequence). Trimming removed 0 bases from V and 3 bases from J; junction bases left unmatched: 5. The CDR3 is 16 residues long. CDR3 sequence reads: CSARELAGGGKETQYF. The CDR3 DNA reads as TGCAGTGCTAGAGAACTAGCGGGAGGAGGGAAAGAGACCCAGTACTTC.

This clonotype appeared many times. V gene TRBV7-8 combines with J gene TRBJ2-2; 8 nucleotides align to TRBD1. The junction had 6 bases not matched to a gene; V was cut back by 4 bases and J by 5 bases. Germline CDR1 and CDR2: SGHVS and FQNEAQ. The length of the CDR3 is 15 residues. The CDR3 reads CASSSQGAGTGELFF. In nucleotides, the CDR3 is TGTGCCAGCAGCTCTCAGGGGGCGGGTACCGGGGAGCTGTTTTTT.

This clonotype was seen more than once but under ten times. The chain employs TRBV19 and TRBJ1-5, with D tentatively TRBD1 (6 bases). CDR1 LNHDA and CDR2 SQIVND come from the germline V gene (reference sequence). The CDR3 totals 15 residues. Trimming removed 3 bases from V and 2 bases from J, with 11 bases in between. The CDR3 spells CASSIEQGGNQPQHF. For the CDR3, the DNA is TGTGCCAGTAGTATTGAACAGGGAGGCAATCAGCCCCAGCATTTT.

The sample holds a few counts of this clonotype. This chain joins TRBV30 and TRBJ1-5; unclear D gene. The CDR3 spans 12 residues. Germline loops: CDR1 GTSNPN, CDR2 SVGIG (reference sequence). V dropped 2 bases and J dropped 1 base, with 3 bases sitting between them. Here the CDR3 reads CAWSQSNQPQHF. CDR3 bases: TGTGCCTGGAGTCAGAGCAATCAGCCCCAGCATTTT.

V is TRBV19 and J is TRBJ1-5; D not resolved. Germline CDR1 and CDR2: LNHDA and SQIVND (reference sequence). The CDR3 has 14 residues. Trimming removed 3 bases at V and 7 bases at J, with 13 bases between. The CDR3, as DNA: TGTGCCAGTAGTATTGAAGGGTTAGGGCAGCCCCAGCATTTT. Its protein product is CASSIEGLGQPQHF.

This clonotype was seen many times. The rearrangement links TRBV10-3 to TRBJ1-5; possible D gene TRBD1, 5 bases. The CDR3 runs to 13 residues. V lost 6 bases and J 6 bases, leaving 12 bases between the germline ends. The germline gives CDR1 ENHRY, CDR2 SYGVKD. CDR3 region: CAIRTDLGQPQHF. CDR3 bases: TGTGCCATCAGGACAGATCTCGGTCAGCCCCAGCATTTT.

To note about this clonotype: Its ends do not fully match the called genes, so a read error is possible. The CDR3 DNA reads as TGTGCCAGCTCACCACAGGGACAATCTATCACCGGGGTGCTGTTTTTT. Its translation: CASSPQGQSITGVLFF. The rearrangement joins TRBV18 to TRBJ2-2, with a tentative D call TRBD1 (6 bases). The CDR3 contains 16 residues. Germline V gives CDR1 KGHSH, CDR2 LQKENI.

In this sample, this clonotype turned up many times. The V and J genes are TRBV4-1 and TRBJ1-2, with 8 bases that match TRBD1. The CDR3 sequence is 13 residues long. Germline V gives CDR1 MGHRA, CDR2 YSYEKL. The V gene end was trimmed by 11 bases and the J gene end by 4 bases; junction bases not matched to a gene: 9. Written as DNA, the CDR3 is TGCGCCGGCAAATGGACAGGGCGCTATGGCTACACCTTC. This codes for CAGKWTGRYGYTF.

This clonotype was seen a handful of times. V usage is TRBV29-1 and J usage is TRBJ1-1; D might be TRBD1 (6 bases). The CDR3 runs to 13 residues. V lost 7 bases and J 5 bases, leaving 17 bases between the germline ends. The germline CDR1 and CDR2 sequences are SQVTM and ANQGSEA. CDR3 DNA sequence: TGCAGCGCCAGGGGCGGGTGGAGTACTGAAGCTTTCTTT. Its protein product is CSARGGWSTEAFF.

This clonotype has a count of ten or more. This sequence joins TRBV29-1 and TRBJ2-2; 7 nucleotides align to TRBD2. With 3 bases clipped from V and 4 bases from J, the junction kept 5 bases outside the gene matches. The CDR3 is 14 residues long. Germline values: CDR1 SQVTM, CDR2 ANQGSEA. In DNA form, the CDR3 reads TGCAGCGTTGACGATGGGGAGGGCACCGGGGAGCTGTTTTTT. Translated: CSVDDGEGTGELFF.

This clonotype was counted a few times. The V gene is TRBV9, the J gene TRBJ2-5, with D possibly matching TRBD1 (6 bases). This CDR3 region has 15 residues. The germline gives CDR1 SGDLS, CDR2 YYNGEE. The V end lost 4 bases, the J end lost 3 bases, and 16 bases lay between the germline ends. CDR3 loop: CASSLNPGHKETQYF. CDR3 bases: TGTGCCAGCAGCTTGAACCCGGGACACAAAGAGACCCAGTACTTC.

Ten or more counts support this clonotype. The chain is built from TRBV12-3 or TRBV12-4 and TRBJ1-2, with D unresolved. This CDR3 is built from 15 residues. V was trimmed by 1 base and J by 4 bases, leaving 13 bases between them. The CDR3 spells CASSLGSSNVYGYTF. CDR3 nucleotides: TGTGCCAGCAGTTTAGGCAGCTCCAACGTCTATGGCTACACCTTC.

This clonotype showed up just a few times. This chain uses TRBV9 with TRBJ1-5, with D unresolved. V dropped 0 bases and J dropped 1 base, with 5 bases sitting between them. CDR1 is SGDLS and CDR2 is YYNGEE in the germline V gene. This CDR3 has 14 amino acids. CDR3 amino acids: CASSVADSNQPQHF. In DNA form, the CDR3 reads TGTGCCAGCAGCGTAGCCGACAGCAATCAGCCCCAGCATTTT.

This clonotype has at least ten counts. An end of the junction does not agree with germline; a read error may underlie this. The chain combines TRBV7-9 with TRBJ1-4; no reliable D call. Germline CDR1 reads SEHNR; CDR2 reads FQNEAQ (reference sequence). The CDR3 totals 16 residues. DNA for the CDR3: TGTGCCAGCAGTTTAGGCGGGAGTGGCGCTAATGAAAAACTGTTTTTT. This encodes CASSLGGSGANEKLFF.

This clonotype has more than one count but fewer than ten. This chain uses TRBV20-1 with TRBJ2-7, with 8 bases lining up with TRBD1. The V segment lost 0 bases and the J segment 3 bases; nucleotides outside the gene matches: 7. This CDR3 is built from 15 residues. CDR1 and CDR2 from the germline V gene are DFQATT and SNEGSKA (reference sequence). CDR3 amino acids: CSARDPRTGIYEQYF. CDR3 DNA: TGCAGTGCTAGAGATCCCCGGACAGGGATCTACGAGCAGTACTTC.

The V and J genes are TRBV6-1 and TRBJ1-4; a possible D gene is TRBD1 (5 bases). The germline V gene has CDR1 MNHNS and CDR2 SASEGT. The CDR3 covers 14 residues. V gave up 5 bases and J gave up 5 bases, with 12 bases separating them. The CDR3 coding sequence is TGTGCCAGCAGTCAACGACAGAGGAATGAAAAACTGTTTTTT. It is translated as CASSQRQRNEKLFF.

This clonotype was counted at least ten times. The V and J genes are TRBV7-6 and TRBJ2-1, with D possibly TRBD2 on 5 matching bases. Per the germline V gene, CDR1 is SGHVS and CDR2 is FNYEAQ. The CDR3 has 16 residues. V lost 2 bases and J lost 3, with 14 bases in between. CDR3 amino acids: CASSLPPWGDYNEQFF. In DNA, the CDR3 is TGTGCCAGCAGCTTACCGCCTTGGGGAGACTACAATGAGCAGTTCTTC.

This clonotype was detected ten times or more. The rearrangement uses TRBV7-9 and TRBJ1-4; D unclear. Germline V gene sequence: CDR1 SEHNR, CDR2 FQNEAQ (reference sequence). V lost 5 bases and J 6 bases, leaving 10 bases between the germline ends. The CDR3 spans 13 residues. In DNA, the CDR3 is TGTGCCAGCAGCCCGAAACCAGATGAAAAACTGTTTTTT. This codes for CASSPKPDEKLFF. Based on the CDR3 plus reference TRBV7-9 and TRBJ1-4, the full variable domain is DTGVSQNPRHKITKRGQNVTFRCDPISEHNRLYWYRQTLGQGPEFLTYFQNEAQLEKSRLLSDRFSAERPKGSFSTLEIQRTEQGDSAMYLCASSPKPDEKLFFGSGTQLSVL.

This clonotype was counted a few times. The CDR3 protein is CASNDRTETQYF. In DNA, the CDR3 is TGTGCCAGCAACGACAGGACGGAGACCCAGTACTTC. The chain is built from TRBV2 and TRBJ2-5, with a weak D call TRBD1 (6 bases). This CDR3 comprises 12 residues. Trimming shortened V by 7 bases and J by 5 bases, and 11 bases separated the two germline ends. Germline CDR1 SNHLY, CDR2 FYNNEI.

This clonotype has at least ten counts. The J gene is TRBJ2-2, the V gene TRBV5-1; 7 bases map to TRBD2. V lost 1 base and J lost 0; bases outside the gene matches: 6. This CDR3 has 17 residues. Looked up from germline, CDR1 is SGHRS and CDR2 is YFSETQ. The CDR3 nucleotides are TGCGCCAGCAGCTTGTTTGTTGCGGGAGCGAACACCGGGGAGCTGTTTTTT. Translated, it gives CASSLFVAGANTGELFF.

The sample holds many counts of this clonotype. V is TRBV5-1 and J is TRBJ2-1, with 10 nucleotides matching TRBD2. The V and J ends lost 3 bases and 2 bases, in that order; junction bases with no gene match: 8. The germline CDR1 and CDR2 sequences are SGHRS and YFSETQ. The CDR3 contains 17 residues. The CDR3 coding sequence is TGCGCCAGCAGCTCCCCCGGGACTAGCGATCCCTACAATGAGCAGTTCTTC. Translated, it gives CASSSPGTSDPYNEQFF.